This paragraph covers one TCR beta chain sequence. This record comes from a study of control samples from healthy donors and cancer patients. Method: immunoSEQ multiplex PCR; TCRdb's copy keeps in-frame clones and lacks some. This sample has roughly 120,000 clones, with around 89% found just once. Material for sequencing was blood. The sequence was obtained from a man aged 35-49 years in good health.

CDR3 loop: CATSGGTGGNSPLHF. The CDR3 DNA reads as TGTGCCACCAGCGGAGGGACAGGGGGCAATTCACCCCTCCACTTT. The J gene is TRBJ1-6, the V gene TRBV15, with 12 bases identical to TRBD1. V was clipped by 5 bases and J by 7 bases; unmatched bases: 3. This CDR3 region has 15 residues. The germline CDR1 and CDR2 sequences are LNHNV and YYDKDF (reference sequence).